These 3 T cell receptor beta chains were sequenced from one sample in a study of cytomegalovirus exposure and HLA in healthy donors (dated by TCRdb to the late 2010s). Library creation used the immunoSEQ multiplex PCR assay. A mixture of 60 forward primers for TCR Vbeta segments and 13 reverse primers for TCR Jbeta segments was used in the multiplex PCR. Sourced from immuneACCESS, this table was stored by TCRdb with only in-frame sequences that have V and J called. A share of the clones is absent; for the studies checked, an unresolved V gene accounts for under half, and the remainder has no known explanation. This sample's records show over 100,000 clones. More than 1.5% of the sample is in the top ten clones. Specimen: PBMCs. The receptors were gathered from a woman aged 40 to 50 in good health and CMV-seropositive.

V gene TRBV9 combines with J gene TRBJ2-1, with 9 bases matching TRBD2. V was pared by 4 bases and J by 4 bases, with 6 bases of the junction left unmatched. Germline lookup yields CDR1 SGDLS and CDR2 YYNGEE. CDR3 length: 15 residues. The CDR3 spells CASSPGLAQYNEQFF. In DNA, the CDR3 is TGTGCCAGCAGCCCCGGACTAGCGCAATACAATGAGCAGTTCTTC.

The V and J genes are TRBV28 and TRBJ1-5; D gene uncertain. The ends were cut back, 2 bases at V and 2 bases at J, with 7 bases in the middle. The CDR3 runs to 14 residues. The germline gives CDR1 MDHEN, CDR2 SYDVKM. The CDR3 DNA reads TGTGCCAGCAGTTTAATTGGGCGCAATCAGCCCCAGCATTTT. It is translated as CASSLIGRNQPQHF.

The V call is TRBV6-5, the J call TRBJ2-1, with 10 nucleotides matching TRBD2. CDR3 length equals 14 residues. Germline values: CDR1 MNHEY, CDR2 SVGAGI. V lost 5 bases, J lost 8 bases, and 6 bases stayed unmatched. CDR3 DNA sequence: TGTGCCAGCAGTAGCGGGGGGGCGACGGATGAGCAGTTCTTC. It encodes CASSSGGATDEQFF.